This T cell receptor beta chain comes out of a study of technical replicates of blood from a few donors. CDR1 is SGHRS and CDR2 is YFSETQ in the germline V gene. This CDR3 has 12 residues. V was shortened by 7 bases and J by 0 bases, with 5 bases between the two germline ends. The method was immunoSEQ multiplex PCR; TCRdb's version includes in-frame clones alone and lacks a portion of them. Here the sample spans around 68,000 clones, nearly 98% being singletons. This TCR derives from a human donor in good health. The chain is built from TRBV5-1 and TRBJ1-3; D not certain. Sample: T cells isolated from PBMCs. The DNA of the CDR3 is TGCGCCAGCTCAGACTCTGGAAACACCATATATTTT. It encodes CASSDSGNTIYF.